The entry below describes one T cell receptor (beta chain). This sample is part of a study of low-dose radiotherapy and immunotherapy resistance in tumors. The wider study: Dosing for Cohort 2 consisted of 1 Gy per fraction every two weeks, reaching a total of 13 Gy over 26 weeks. Patients' oral aspirin dose was 300 mg daily across four cycles from cycle 1 day 1.

The germline gives CDR1 MNHNS, CDR2 SASEGT. CDR3 length: 14 residues. The V and J ends lost 6 bases and 1 base, in that order; junction bases with no gene match: 6. Priming of first-strand cDNA relied on TRAV- and TRBV-specific primers (covering alpha and beta chains). The PCR that amplified TCRs ran for 20 cycles, relying on a constant-region primer and a V-primer adapter. TCRdb analysed the reads with MiXCR anew, one entry per CDR3 protein. The repertoire holds 60,000 to 90,000 distinct CDR3 sequences, with around 30% as singletons. The time point is: before trial treatment. Low-dose radiotherapy, low-dose cyclophosphamide, aspirin, ipilimumab and nivolumab were all given to the donors. Patients eligible had advanced solid tumors without tumor-infiltrating lymphocytes.

The sequencing used PBMCs, collected before treatment. This chain uses TRBV6-1 with TRBJ2-7; 7 bases fit TRBD1. The origin of this receptor is a female donor with ovarian cancer. The CDR3 DNA reads as TGTGCCAGCAGCACCCGGGACAGATCCTACGAGCAGTACTTC. Its protein is CASSTRDRSYEQYF.